This TCR beta chain was obtained from a study of vaccination effects on CD4 cells after COVID-19 (dated by TCRdb to about 2022). Study-level background: In the ViraFEST assay, PBMC were stimulated with viral peptide pools, and TCR sequencing was then used to find antigen-specific CD4+ T cell clonotypes based on their expansion. Two doses of either the BNT162b2 or the mRNA-1273 mRNA SARS-CoV-2 vaccine were administered to participants. Each well held 2 million to 2.5 million PBMC cultured in IMDM containing roughly 5% human AB serum, around 9.3 IU/ml IL-2 and gentamicin, along with approximately 10 ug/ml peptides. SARS-CoV-2 spike-specific CD4+ TCR repertoires were compared before and after mRNA vaccination in COVID-19 convalescent patients and in infection-naive vaccine recipients. The full study included 9 to 10 COVID-19 convalescent patients and a few SARS-CoV-2-naive healthy vaccine recipients. Cultures from other donors in the study were sequenced with the Oncomine TCR Beta short-read assay on an Illumina iSeq 100.

The CDR3 contains 13 residues, cysteine and phenylalanine counted. Kept here is only the CDR3 DNA, which spans 39 bases and is read in frame from base 1. The germline V gene encodes CDR1 SGDLS and CDR2 YYNGEE. A distance of 7 bases separates the germline ends of V and J, which lose 3 bases and 1 base respectively. After about 9 days of culture, CD4+ T cells were isolated with the EasySep CD4+ T cell isolation kit. The absence of prior SARS-CoV-2 infection in healthy vaccine recipients was confirmed by negative nucleocapsid antibodies before and after vaccination. Half of the culture medium was replaced with fresh IL-2-containing medium on days 3 and 7. Unless noted otherwise, every peptide stimulation condition was cultured in triplicate wells. PBMC were separated from whole blood using Ficoll-Paque Plus gradient centrifugation and were then either cryopreserved at -140C or used fresh. The QIAamp micro DNA kit was used to extract genomic DNA from the cultured CD4+ T cells.

Turning to this clone: Its specific antigen is unknown. The sample holds no much larger clone one base away, and base qualities are not on file.

The study at large found these results: Both infection-induced and vaccine-induced clones contracted markedly at late post-vaccination timepoints, which is consistent with waning T cell responses. Limitations of the study were the small number of convalescent patients and the absence of early post-infection timepoints. Among healthy vaccine recipients, nearly all vaccine-induced clones were SARS-CoV-2 mono-reactive, and only 1 of 255 was cross-reactive with common cold coronaviruses.

Library prep was done by the immunoSEQ multiplex PCR assay. DNA from the CD4+ T cells that had been cultured and isolated underwent TCR beta CDR3 sequencing. Under the source paper's analysis protocol: The analysis removed non-productive TCR sequences, trimmed reads to the CDR3 region, and retained only CDR3s that were 7 or more amino acids long. Antigen-specific clonotypes were identified with the MANAFEST web app by comparing expansion in peptide wells against reference cultures. To count as positive, a clone had to show expansion at FDR<0.05 compared with the reference and with all other wells, an odds ratio above 5, and a frequency above 0.1% in two replicate wells. A clonotype was called cross-reactive if it was significantly expanded both in SARS-CoV-2 spike wells and in at least one common cold coronavirus spike condition. CDR3 similarity was assessed by Levenshtein distance with the stringdist R package, and unrooted trees were built with ape in R 3.6.1. What TCRdb holds here is the immuneACCESS table cut down to in-frame rearrangements. Part of the clones is not present; checked against another copy, under half of the missing clones reflect an unresolved V gene, and the others are unexplained. The V and J calls and clone size were taken over from that table, and D and trimming were inferred from the DNA. The sample table lists more than 45,000 clones, roughly 80% of them with a count of one. Jointly, the top ten make up approximately 2.8% of the sample.

The TCR originated in a human donor who received a COVID-19 vaccine. This specimen consisted of CD4+ T cells from PBMCs cultured without peptide, obtained before COVID-19 vaccination. This chain joins TRBV9 to TRBJ1-1, with the D gene call left open. The DNA sequence is as follows: TGTGCCAGCAGCGCCGAAAGGAACACTGAAGCTTTCTTT. It translates as CASSAERNTEAFF.